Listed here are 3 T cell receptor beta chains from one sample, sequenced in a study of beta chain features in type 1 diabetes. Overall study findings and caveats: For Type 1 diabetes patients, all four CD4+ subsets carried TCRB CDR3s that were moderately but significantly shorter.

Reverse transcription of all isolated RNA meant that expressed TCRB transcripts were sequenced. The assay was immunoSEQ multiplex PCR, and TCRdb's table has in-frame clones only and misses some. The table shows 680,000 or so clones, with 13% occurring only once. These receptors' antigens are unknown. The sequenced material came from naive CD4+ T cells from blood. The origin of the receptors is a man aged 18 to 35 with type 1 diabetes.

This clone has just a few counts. The CDR3 bases are TGTGCCAGCAGTGTCATCGGCACTGAAGCTTTCTTT. Protein sequence: CASSVIGTEAFF. This chain connects TRBV2 to TRBJ1-1; no firm D call. V was pared by 4 bases and J by 4 bases, with 7 bases between. The CDR3 loop spans 12 amino acids. CDR1 and CDR2 from the germline V gene are SNHLY and FYNNEI.

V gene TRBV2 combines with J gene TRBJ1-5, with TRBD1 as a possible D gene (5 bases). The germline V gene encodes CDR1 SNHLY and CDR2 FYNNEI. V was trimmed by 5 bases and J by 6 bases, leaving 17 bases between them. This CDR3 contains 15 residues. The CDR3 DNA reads TGTGCCAGCAGTCCCGACCAGGGTGGTGGTCAGCCCCAGCATTTT. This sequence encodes CASSPDQGGGQPQHF.

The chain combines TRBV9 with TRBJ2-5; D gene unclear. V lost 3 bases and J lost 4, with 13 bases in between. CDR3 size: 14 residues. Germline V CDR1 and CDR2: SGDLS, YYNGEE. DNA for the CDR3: TGTGCCAGCAGCGCCGTGTATCTCGGAGAGACCCAGTACTTC. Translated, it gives CASSAVYLGETQYF.